These T cell receptor beta chains were read from a single sample in a study of beta chain features in type 1 diabetes. Sequencing was performed with immunoSEQ multiplex PCR; in TCRdb, only in-frame clones are kept and a portion is missing. Of 900,000 or so clones in the sample, 17% were seen once. Sequencing was carried out using naive CD4+ T cells from blood. These receptors came from a young woman in good health. CDR3s include the opening cysteine and the closing phenylalanine or tryptophan. Each record gives: D gene, V gene, clone size, J gene, CDR3 DNA, CDR3 protein. D genes are given only for firm matches. Clone size is not always given. Where it is, it says once, few, many or a class for expanded clones.

d_call: TRBD1; v_call: TRBV27; clone_size: once; j_call: TRBJ2-2; cdr3_nt: TGTGCCAGCAGACGAGGACAGGGAACAAACACCGGGGAGCTGTTTTTT; cdr3_aa: CASRRGQGTNTGELFF
d_call: TRBD1; v_call: TRBV18; clone_size: NA; j_call: TRBJ1-2; cdr3_nt: TGTGCCAGCTCACCACAAGGGACAGGGGGCATCTATGGCTACACCTTC; cdr3_aa: CASSPQGTGGIYGYTF
d_call: TRBD1; v_call: TRBV10-3; clone_size: few; j_call: TRBJ2-1; cdr3_nt: TGTGCCATCAGAAAAGACAGGGGAGGCAATGAGCAGTTCTTC; cdr3_aa: CAIRKDRGGNEQFF
d_call: NA; v_call: TRBV15; clone_size: NA; j_call: TRBJ2-7; cdr3_nt: TGTGCCACCAGCAGAGACCAGAGGTACGAGCAGTACTTC; cdr3_aa: CATSRDQRYEQYF
d_call: TRBD2; v_call: TRBV19; clone_size: few; j_call: TRBJ2-1; cdr3_nt: TGTGCCAGTAGCCAAATCGGGACTAGCGGGAGGGCCGGTGAGCAGTTCTTC; cdr3_aa: CASSQIGTSGRAGEQFF
d_call: NA; v_call: TRBV11-2; clone_size: NA; j_call: TRBJ2-7; cdr3_nt: TGTGCCAGCAGCTTGGGCAGGGAAACTCGTGAGCAGTACTTC; cdr3_aa: CASSLGRETREQYF
d_call: TRBD1; v_call: TRBV5-5; clone_size: NA; j_call: TRBJ2-3; cdr3_nt: TGTGCCAGCAGCTTCGACAGGGCCGCAGATACGCAGTATTTT; cdr3_aa: CASSFDRAADTQYF
d_call: NA; v_call: TRBV7-2; clone_size: few; j_call: TRBJ1-5; cdr3_nt: TGTGCCAGCAGCTTAGTAGGGGAGGGCAATCAGCCCCAGCATTTT; cdr3_aa: CASSLVGEGNQPQHF
d_call: NA; v_call: TRBV19; clone_size: NA; j_call: TRBJ1-5; cdr3_nt: TGTGCCAGACCCGAAGGAGCTATCCATCAGCCCCAGCATTTT; cdr3_aa: CARPEGAIHQPQHF
d_call: NA; v_call: TRBV7-2; clone_size: few; j_call: TRBJ1-1; cdr3_nt: TGTGCCAGCAGCCCTTTGAGACATTCTGCTGAAGCTTTCTTT; cdr3_aa: CASSPLRHSAEAFF
d_call: NA; v_call: TRBV20-1; clone_size: NA; j_call: TRBJ2-7; cdr3_nt: TGCAGTGCTTTCAGGGTATACGAGCAGTACTTC; cdr3_aa: CSAFRVYEQYF
d_call: NA; v_call: TRBV7-9; clone_size: few; j_call: TRBJ1-1; cdr3_nt: TGTGCCAGCAGCTTTCTCCAGTCGAACACTGAAGCTTTCTTT; cdr3_aa: CASSFLQSNTEAFF
d_call: TRBD2; v_call: TRBV10-3; clone_size: few; j_call: TRBJ2-1; cdr3_nt: TGTGCCATCAGCTCCGTTGGCGGGAGGGCCGGGGTTTACAATGAGCAGTTCTTC; cdr3_aa: CAISSVGGRAGVYNEQFF
d_call: NA; v_call: TRBV7-9; clone_size: few; j_call: TRBJ1-1; cdr3_nt: TGTGCCAGCAGCATTCACCAGGCGAACACTGAAGCTTTCTTT; cdr3_aa: CASSIHQANTEAFF
d_call: TRBD1; v_call: TRBV9; clone_size: NA; j_call: TRBJ1-3; cdr3_nt: TGTGCCAGCAGCGACCAGGGGGCGTGGGGAAACACCATATATTTT; cdr3_aa: CASSDQGAWGNTIYF
d_call: TRBD2; v_call: TRBV2; clone_size: few; j_call: TRBJ2-1; cdr3_nt: TGTGCCAGCAGTCCCTCTCTAGCGGGAGGTCTAAACTCGAATGAGCAGTTCTTC; cdr3_aa: CASSPSLAGGLNSNEQFF